This note documents a single TCR beta chain sequence. These data are taken from a study of sequential checkpoint blockade in melanoma. Treatment given: randomized to nivolumab then ipilimumab (arm A) or the reverse (arm B). With 3 bases removed from V and 3 bases from J, the gap between germline ends came to 7 bases. The CDR3 is made up of 13 amino acids. Per the germline V gene, CDR1 is SGHTA and CDR2 is FQGNSA. Method: immunoSEQ multiplex PCR; TCRdb's copy keeps in-frame clones and lacks some. The sample carries 15,000 to 20,000 clones, approximately 70% recorded once. This chain uses TRBV7-2 with TRBJ2-3; the D is unclear. Sequenced here: CD8+ T cells sorted from blood (inferred from file names), sampled from a patient given nivolumab and ipilimumab in sequence. This receptor was identified in a human donor with melanoma. CDR3 nucleotide sequence: TGTGCCAGCAGCTTGAGGAGAACAGATACGCAGTATTTT. It translates to CASSLRRTDTQYF.